This record looks at one T cell receptor beta chain sequence and its context. These data belong to a study of cytomegalovirus exposure and HLA in healthy donors. Study in general: An earlier analysis identified 117 million unique TCR beta sequences in 150 million to 200 million T cells.

Germline assignment: CDR1 MGHRA and CDR2 YSYEKL. CDR3 length: 14 amino acids. Trimming left V 4 bases short and J 0 bases short, with 7 bases between. The study ran its PCR with 60 Vbeta and 13 Jbeta primers. The repertoire was sequenced with immunoSEQ multiplex PCR; TCRdb's copy has only in-frame clones and lacks some. The data show under 200,000 clones, about 81% seen once. The source is a woman aged 18-29 years in good health and CMV-seronegative. The chain carries TRBV4-1 and TRBJ1-5, with unresolved D. The sample comprised PBMCs. DNA of the CDR3: TGCGCCAGCAGCCTTACACATAGCAATCAGCCCCAGCATTTT. Amino acid sequence: CASSLTHSNQPQHF.